These T cell receptor beta chains were read from a single sample in a study of T cell responses to AZD1222 COVID-19 vaccine. Profiled with immunoSEQ multiplex PCR; TCRdb holds only in-frame clones, not every one. In the table there are more than 150,000 clones, around 93% of which are singletons. Material: peripheral blood, obtained on day 0 of AZD1222 vaccination. The origin of the receptors is an adult in good health. The CDR3 runs from the conserved cysteine through the conserved F or W. A D gene is named only where the DNA matches it firmly. Part of the rows lack a size; the others show once, few, many or a class for expanded clones.

size,J,D,V,CDR3,DNA
-,TRBJ2-7,-,TRBV18,CASSPLEQGYEQYF,TGTGCCAGCTCACCACTTGAACAGGGCTACGAGCAGTACTTC
-,TRBJ1-6,-,TRBV19,CASENSGRSYNSPLHF,TGTGCCAGCGAAAACTCCGGGAGGTCCTATAATTCACCCCTCCACTTT
-,TRBJ1-4,-,TRBV5-6,CASSLGVTPDEKLFF,TGTGCCAGCAGCCTGGGGGTAACACCCGATGAAAAACTGTTTTTT
-,TRBJ2-5,-,TRBV18,CASSTRRGAIPGGEETQYF,TGTGCCAGCTCAACAAGGAGGGGCGCCATCCCTGGGGGTGAAGAGACCCAGTACTTC
-,TRBJ2-7,-,TRBV15,CATSQRQGWDYEQYF,TGTGCCACCAGCCAGAGGCAGGGGTGGGACTACGAGCAGTACTTC
-,TRBJ1-2,-,TRBV19,CASSNRDRPISYTF,TGTGCCAGTAGTAACCGGGACCGTCCTATAAGCTACACCTTC
-,TRBJ1-3,TRBD1,TRBV7-3,CASSLVGGLGNTIYF,TGTGCCAGCAGCTTAGTAGGGGGCTTGGGAAACACCATATATTTT
once,TRBJ1-4,-,TRBV9,CASSVDPQGINEKLFF,TGTGCCAGCAGCGTCGATCCACAGGGAATTAATGAAAAACTGTTTTTT
-,TRBJ2-2,TRBD2,TRBV2,CASSRTSGRASNTGELFF,TGTGCCAGCAGCCGGACTAGCGGGAGGGCTTCGAACACCGGGGAGCTGTTTTTT
-,TRBJ2-5,-,TRBV9,CASSVAAASGTQYF,TGTGCCAGCAGCGTAGCGGCAGCGTCGGGGACCCAGTACTTC
-,TRBJ2-3,TRBD2,TRBV4-2,CASSRTSGSTDTQYF,TGTGCCAGCAGCCGGACTAGCGGGAGCACAGATACGCAGTATTTT
-,TRBJ2-1,TRBD2,TRBV6-5,CASSKKGLADEQFF,TGTGCCAGCAGTAAAAAGGGACTAGCGGACGAGCAGTTCTTC
-,TRBJ2-7,-,TRBV11-2,CASSPPPTGTLTYEQYF,TGTGCCAGCAGCCCACCCCCTACCGGGACTCTAACCTACGAGCAGTACTTC